These 26 T cell receptor beta chains were sequenced from one sample in a study of post-analysis software for immune sequencing data. Findings and caveats of the study: When patients were compared with controls, roughly five TRBV segments were more frequent, TRBV5-6, TRBV5-1 and TRBV20-1 among them.

cDNA libraries of TCR beta carried unique molecular identifiers. Via MiXCR, TCRdb re-called the PCR reads, giving one row per CDR3 protein. The sample lists hundreds of thousands of distinct CDR3 sequences, 45% occurring once. For these TCRs, the target antigens are not known. Sequencing used blood. These TCRs come from a girl aged 5-17 years with multiple sclerosis.

A few counts support this clonotype. V usage is TRBV6-1 and J usage is TRBJ2-3; D is perhaps TRBD1 (6 bases). Looked up from germline, CDR1 is MNHNS and CDR2 is SASEGT. Between the trimmed V and J ends, which lost 2 bases and 1 base, there was a span of 16 bases. The CDR3 sequence is 17 residues long. Here the CDR3 DNA reads TGTGCCAGCAGTGAACGTGGTGGGGGACAAGGCACAGATACGCAGTATTTT. This translates into CASSERGGGQGTDTQYF.

The chain has TRBV3-1 and TRBJ2-1; no reliable D call. Germline CDR1 and CDR2: LGHDT and YNNKEL (reference sequence). Trimming took 1 base from V and 5 from J, leaving 12 bases between them. The CDR3 is made up of 15 amino acids. Here the CDR3 reads CASSQVSVRNNEQFF. In nucleotides, the CDR3 is TGTGCCAGCAGCCAAGTGTCAGTACGGAACAATGAGCAGTTCTTC.

This clonotype was observed a few times. The rearrangement uses TRBV7-3 and TRBJ1-2; D is unresolved. Germline V lookup: CDR1 SGHTA, CDR2 FQGTGA. V was pared by 6 bases and J by 7 bases, with 18 bases between. The length of the CDR3 is 14 residues. CDR3: CASSQDPGIGGYTF. The CDR3, as DNA: TGTGCCAGCAGTCAGGACCCCGGGATAGGTGGCTACACCTTC.

The chain combines TRBV7-6 with TRBJ2-3, with TRBD1 identical over 8 bases. This CDR3 is built from 16 residues. The junction had 6 bases not matched to a gene; V was cut back by 3 bases and J by 1 base. Germline assignment: CDR1 SGHVS and CDR2 FNYEAQ. The CDR3 DNA sequence: TGTGCCAGCAGCTTCGGCAGGGGGCAGCGCACAGATACGCAGTATTTT. Its protein product is CASSFGRGQRTDTQYF.

This chain uses TRBV2 with TRBJ2-7, with 8 nucleotides matching TRBD1. The germline CDR1 and CDR2 sequences are SNHLY and FYNNEI. Germline trimming cut 6 bases from V and 5 bases from J; bases unmatched to any gene: 6. The length of the CDR3 is 13 residues. The CDR3 coding sequence is TGTGCCAGCAGGGGGCCGGACAGGGACGAGCAGTACTTC. Amino acid sequence: CASRGPDRDEQYF.

This clonotype was counted only a few times. The chain couples TRBV12-3 or TRBV12-4 to TRBJ2-5; 16 nucleotides match TRBD2. V dropped 6 bases and J dropped 3; count of bases not matched to a gene: 1. CDR3 length: 15 residues. The CDR3 region is CASRGTSGREETQYF. CDR3 in DNA: TGTGCCAGCAGGGGGACTAGCGGGAGGGAAGAGACCCAGTACTTC.

This clonotype came up a few times. This chain uses TRBV29-1 with TRBJ2-7, with 9 positions matching TRBD2. The germline V gene has CDR1 SQVTM and CDR2 ANQGSEA. The CDR3 has 12 residues. V lost 6 bases and J lost 1; bases outside the gene matches: 1. CDR3 region: CSVLAGSYEQYF. The CDR3 DNA is TGCAGCGTCCTAGCGGGGTCCTACGAGCAGTACTTC.

The V and J genes are TRBV7-2 and TRBJ2-5; D is perhaps TRBD1 (6 bases). With 3 bases removed from V and 2 bases from J, the gap between germline ends came to 10 bases. The CDR3 totals 14 residues. CDR1 and CDR2 from the germline V gene are SGHTA and FQGNSA. The CDR3, as DNA: TGTGCCAGCAGCTTCTATAGGGGGCAAGAGACCCAGTACTTC. Encoded protein: CASSFYRGQETQYF.

This clonotype occurred a few times. The chain joins TRBV12-3 or TRBV12-4 to TRBJ2-1, with D hard to call. V gave up 6 bases and J gave up 0 bases, with 6 bases separating them. The CDR3 consists of 13 residues. CDR3 sequence reads: CASRQFSYNEQFF. The CDR3 coding sequence is TGTGCCAGCAGACAATTCTCCTACAATGAGCAGTTCTTC.

The V call is TRBV7-2, the J call TRBJ1-2; D is ambiguous. This CDR3 is built from 15 residues. CDR1 and CDR2 from the germline V gene are SGHTA and FQGNSA. V dropped 5 bases and J dropped 0 bases, with 13 bases sitting between them. The CDR3: CASSQEWVTNYGYTF. The DNA of the CDR3 is TGTGCCAGCAGCCAAGAGTGGGTGACTAACTATGGCTACACCTTC.

This clonotype was recorded a few times. V is TRBV7-3 and J is TRBJ1-1, with D possibly TRBD1 on 6 matching bases. The V end lost 4 bases, the J end lost 4 bases, and 13 bases lay between the germline ends. The CDR3 spans 14 residues. In germline, CDR1 is SGHTA, CDR2 FQGTGA. The CDR3 reads CASSSQGLCTEAFF. The CDR3 DNA follows: TGTGCCAGCAGCTCACAGGGCCTGTGCACTGAAGCTTTCTTT. The whole variable domain, remainder taken from reference TRBV7-3 and TRBJ1-1, is GAGVSQTPSNKVTEKGKYVELRCDPISGHTALYWYRQSLGQGPEFLIYFQGTGAADDSGLPNDRFFAVRPEGSVSTLKIQRTERGDSAVYLCASSSQGLCTEAFFGQGTRLTVV.

There are a few counts of this clonotype. The rearrangement uses TRBV6-1 and TRBJ2-4; 8 nucleotides agree with TRBD2. The tail of the sequence fits TRBJ2-5 better, so the J call may be wrong. This CDR3 is 14 amino acids long. Germline CDR1 MNHNS, CDR2 SASEGT. In DNA, the CDR3 is TGTGCCAGCAGTTTACTAGCGGTCCAAGAGACCCAGTACTTC. Protein product: CASSLLAVQETQYF.

This clonotype was seen more than once but under ten times. The rearrangement joins TRBV29-1 to TRBJ1-1; D is unclear. The CDR3 is made up of 13 amino acids. Trimming removed 3 bases at V and 1 base at J, with 9 bases between. CDR1 is SQVTM and CDR2 is ANQGSEA in the germline V gene. In nucleotides, the CDR3 is TGCAGCGTTGATCGAGACCAGAACACTGAAGCTTTCTTT. Its translation: CSVDRDQNTEAFF.

The genes are TRBV15 and TRBJ1-1; D unclear. Germline V gene lookup returns CDR1 LNHNV and CDR2 YYDKDF (reference sequence). V gave up 1 base and J gave up 0 bases, with 6 bases separating them. The CDR3 is 14 residues long. CDR3 residues: CATSRVGLNTEAFF. The CDR3 DNA is TGTGCCACCAGCAGAGTAGGTTTGAACACTGAAGCTTTCTTT. Based on the CDR3 plus reference TRBV15 and TRBJ1-1, the full variable domain is DAMVIQNPRYQVTQFGKPVTLSCSQTLNHNVMYWYQQKSSQAPKLLFHYYDKDFNNEADTPDNFQSRRPNTSFCFLDIRSPGLGDTAMYLCATSRVGLNTEAFFGQGTRLTVV.

The sample holds a few counts of this clonotype. A clone one base away is much larger, so this may be a read error. The CDR3 coding sequence is TGCGCCAGCAGCTTGGGCGAACGGGATGTAGCGTACGAGCAGTACTTC. Its protein product is CASSLGERDVAYEQYF. This chain connects TRBV5-1 to TRBJ2-4; tentative D call: TRBD2 (5 bases). Gene TRBJ2-7 matches the end of the DNA better, so the J call may be wrong. There are 16 residues in the CDR3. Per the germline V gene, CDR1 is SGHRS and CDR2 is YFSETQ.

The rearrangement links TRBV6-1 to TRBJ2-1; no clear D. This CDR3 has 17 residues. Trimming took off 2 bases at V and 0 bases at J, with 14 bases between the two ends. Germline V CDR1 and CDR2: MNHNS, SASEGT. This chain's CDR3 is CASSEQPIGVSYNEQFF. The CDR3 region has the DNA TGTGCCAGCAGTGAACAACCGATTGGGGTCTCCTACAATGAGCAGTTCTTC.

The J gene is TRBJ2-7, the V gene TRBV7-9; TRBD2 matches at 7 bases. V was pared by 6 bases and J by 0 bases, with 8 bases of the junction left unmatched. Germline values: CDR1 SEHNR, CDR2 FQNEAQ (reference sequence). This CDR3 contains 15 residues. The CDR3 sequence is CASSPTSEVSYEQYF. The CDR3, as DNA: TGTGCCAGCAGTCCCACTAGCGAAGTCTCCTACGAGCAGTACTTC.

This clonotype came up a few times. The gene calls are TRBV7-2 and TRBJ2-3; D is uncertain. The CDR3 sequence is 15 residues long. Germline V gene sequence: CDR1 SGHTA, CDR2 FQGNSA. Trimming took off 7 bases at V and 2 bases at J, with 16 bases between the two ends. In DNA, the CDR3 is TGTGCCAGCACCGACTGGCGTTCCCCCACAGATACGCAGTATTTT. Its translation is CASTDWRSPTDTQYF. Full variable domain (missing parts from reference TRBV7-2 and TRBJ2-3): GAGVSQSPSNKVTEKGKDVELRCDPISGHTALYWYRQSLGQGLEFLIYFQGNSAPDKSGLPSDRFSAERTGGSVSTLTIQRTQQEDSAVYLCASTDWRSPTDTQYFGPGTRLTVL.

This clonotype was seen a handful of times. The CDR3 loop is CASSYSRTSGSPNEQFF. CDR3 coding DNA: TGTGCCAGCAGTTACTCCCGGACTAGCGGGAGCCCCAATGAGCAGTTCTTC. V is TRBV6-6 and J is TRBJ2-1, with 13 positions matching TRBD2. V was clipped by 0 bases and J by 6 bases; unmatched bases: 5. This CDR3 comprises 17 residues. CDR1 and CDR2 from the germline V gene are MNHNY and SVGAGI (reference sequence).

CDR3 sequence (DNA): TGTGCCAGCAGCCAAGAACTCCCTAGCGGGAGCGTAAGATCCTACGAGCAGTACTTC. Protein product: CASSQELPSGSVRSYEQYF. The chain has TRBV3-1 and TRBJ2-7; 10 nucleotides match TRBD2. The length of the CDR3 is 19 residues. Losses at the gene ends were 0 bases for V and 1 base for J; bases not matched to a gene: 12. Germline V gives CDR1 LGHDT, CDR2 YNNKEL (reference sequence).

This rearrangement joins TRBV12-3 or TRBV12-4 to TRBJ2-1; 12 bases map to TRBD2. The CDR3 is made up of 17 amino acids. J gave up 2 bases and V 5 bases, and 7 bases lay outside the gene matches. For the CDR3, the DNA is TGTGCCAGCAGTACAACCAGACTAGCGGGAGCCTACAATGAGCAGTTCTTC. This sequence encodes CASSTTRLAGAYNEQFF.

The rearrangement links TRBV2 to TRBJ1-6; D ambiguous. The CDR3 sequence is 15 residues long. Germline CDR1 SNHLY, CDR2 FYNNEI. V lost 5 bases to trimming and J lost 0 bases, with 8 bases between them. In DNA form, the CDR3 reads TGTGCCAGCAGTCGTGACAACTCCTATAATTCACCCCTCCACTTT. Translated, it gives CASSRDNSYNSPLHF.

The V and J genes are TRBV12-3 or TRBV12-4 and TRBJ2-1; perhaps D is TRBD1 or TRBD2 (6 bases each). V dropped 5 bases and J dropped 4 bases, with 12 bases sitting between them. CDR3 length: 14 residues. CDR3 residues: CASSPPGAYNEQFF. CDR3 DNA sequence: TGTGCCAGCAGTCCCCCGGGGGCTTACAATGAGCAGTTCTTC.

The rearrangement uses TRBV7-2 and TRBJ2-6; perhaps D is TRBD1 or TRBD2 (5 bases each). CDR3 length: 14 amino acids. The V gene's germline CDR1 is SGHTA and CDR2 FQGNSA. Trimming pared 9 bases from V and 4 bases from J, leaving 13 bases between. The CDR3 reads CASTLGEGANVLTF. In DNA form, the CDR3 reads TGTGCCAGTACTTTGGGGGAAGGGGCCAACGTCCTGACTTTC.

The chain is built from TRBV3-1 and TRBJ2-2; D is uncertain. The CDR3 runs 16 residues. Trimming shortened V by 2 bases and J by 3 bases, and 13 bases separated the two germline ends. Germline-derived CDR1 and CDR2 are LGHDT and YNNKEL (reference sequence). CDR3 region: CASSQYVRLYTGELFF. CDR3 in DNA: TGTGCCAGCAGCCAATATGTACGGCTTTACACCGGGGAGCTGTTTTTT.

The rearrangement uses TRBV6-5 and TRBJ2-1, with 7 nucleotides matching TRBD2. In germline, CDR1 is MNHEY, CDR2 SVGAGI. V trimming: 6 bases; J trimming: 7 bases; junction bases outside the gene matches: 12. CDR3 length: 15 residues. DNA of the CDR3: TGTGCCAGCAGCTTTGCCGGCGGGAGCCGGAATGAGCAGTTCTTC. Protein: CASSFAGGSRNEQFF.